This passage covers 32 T cell receptor beta chains from one sample sequenced in a study of control samples from healthy donors and cancer patients. Method: immunoSEQ multiplex PCR; TCRdb's copy keeps in-frame clones and lacks some. This sample has some 150,000 clones, with roughly 93% found just once. Sequencing input: blood. The source is a woman in her sixties or seventies in good health.

The V gene is TRBV7-9, the J gene TRBJ1-1; D gene unclear. This CDR3 region has 12 residues. Germline loops: CDR1 SEHNR, CDR2 FQNEAQ (reference sequence). Trimming left V 3 bases short and J 11 bases short, with 13 bases between. DNA for the CDR3: TGTGCCAGCAGCTTTCAGGACTTTACGGCTTTCTTT. Its translation: CASSFQDFTAFF.

The rearrangement links TRBV3-1 (or the pseudogene TRBV3-2) to TRBJ1-1; D is undetermined. The CDR3 spans 10 residues. CDR1 LGHDT and CDR2 YNNKEL come from the germline V gene (reference sequence). V lost 10 bases to trimming and J lost 4 bases, with 7 bases between them. The CDR3, as DNA: TGTGCCAACTTCCGCACTGAAGCTTTCTTT. Encoded protein: CANFRTEAFF.

V gene TRBV12-3 or TRBV12-4 combines with J gene TRBJ2-3, with D perhaps TRBD2 (7 bases). This CDR3 comprises 13 residues. Trimming pared 11 bases from V and 3 bases from J, leaving 15 bases between. Written as DNA, the CDR3 is TGTGCCTCCCGAGGGGGGGCGACAGATACGCAGTATTTT. Translating it yields CASRGGATDTQYF.

The rearrangement uses TRBV12-5 and TRBJ1-6; TRBD1 agrees at 8 bases. Germline values: CDR1 LGHNT, CDR2 FRNRAP. This CDR3 has 15 residues. The J segment lost 10 bases and the V segment lost 6 bases, leaving 11 bases of the junction unmatched. The CDR3 sequence: CASGRTGSKSSPLHF. The CDR3 region has the DNA TGTGCTAGTGGCCGGACAGGGTCCAAAAGCTCACCCCTCCACTTT.

Only a few counts were recorded for this clone. This CDR3 reads CASSLRRAGTEAFF. The CDR3, as DNA: TGTGCCAGCAGCCTCCGCAGGGCGGGAACTGAAGCTTTCTTT. The V and J genes are TRBV7-2 and TRBJ1-1; D might be TRBD1 (5 bases). This CDR3 has 14 residues. V was pared by 5 bases and J by 5 bases, with 15 bases between. Germline-derived CDR1 and CDR2 are SGHTA and FQGNSA.

Only a few counts were recorded for this clone. The chain carries TRBV7-9 and TRBJ1-1; 7 bases agree with TRBD1. The V segment lost 1 base and the J segment 5 bases; nucleotides outside the gene matches: 7. In germline, CDR1 is SEHNR, CDR2 FQNEAQ (reference sequence). The CDR3 is 15 amino acids. CDR3 amino acids: CASSLVEGAKTEAFF. CDR3 nucleotides: TGTGCCAGCAGCTTAGTGGAGGGGGCGAAGACTGAAGCTTTCTTT.

CDR3 bases: TGTGCCAGCACCGAGCGGGACGACCGTTTAGCCAAAAACATTCAGTACTTC. Its protein is CASTERDDRLAKNIQYF. The chain combines TRBV4-2 with TRBJ2-4; TRBD2 matches 7 bases. J was trimmed by 0 bases and V by 7 bases; bases with no gene match: 12. The CDR3 length is 17 residues. Germline-derived CDR1 and CDR2 are LGHNA and YNFKEQ.

The gene calls are TRBV15 and TRBJ1-2, with D uncertain. The ends were cut back, 0 bases at V and 1 base at J, with 12 bases in the middle. The CDR3 totals 16 residues. Germline CDR1 LNHNV, CDR2 YYDKDF (reference sequence). DNA for the CDR3: TGTGCCACCAGCAGAGAAAGGAGATACAGTAACTATGGCTACACCTTC. This gives the protein CATSRERRYSNYGYTF.

The V call is TRBV19, the J call TRBJ1-1; 11 nucleotides align to TRBD1. CDR3 length: 17 residues. Germline CDR1 is LNHDA and CDR2 is SQIVND (reference sequence). With 7 bases clipped from V and 5 bases from J, the junction kept 15 bases outside the gene matches. Written as DNA, the CDR3 is TGTGCCAGTATTGGGCCCCGGACAGGGGGCGTGATAACTGAAGCTTTCTTT. It yields the protein CASIGPRTGGVITEAFF.

This chain links TRBV3-1 (or the pseudogene TRBV3-2) with TRBJ2-1; 8 bases agree with TRBD1. V lost 1 base and J lost 15; bases outside the gene matches: 5. This CDR3 has 12 amino acids. Germline-derived CDR1 and CDR2 are LGHDT and YNNKEL (reference sequence). CDR3 DNA: TGTGCCAGCAGCCAAGGTGACAGGGGTGCGTTCTTC. Protein sequence: CASSQGDRGAFF.

This sequence joins TRBV3-1 (or the pseudogene TRBV3-2) and TRBJ2-3; D is ambiguous. The CDR3 extends over 15 amino acids. Trimming stripped 4 bases from V and 2 bases from J, with 13 bases between. Germline V CDR1 and CDR2: LGHDT, YNNKEL (reference sequence). CDR3 coding DNA: TGTGCCAGCAGCCCGCGCCCAATAAACACAGATACGCAGTATTTT. As protein: CASSPRPINTDTQYF.

The genes are TRBV2 and TRBJ1-6; TRBD1 agrees at 10 bases. This CDR3 is built from 14 residues. Germline V CDR1 and CDR2: SNHLY, FYNNEI. V dropped 5 bases and J dropped 9; count of bases not matched to a gene: 4. The CDR3 is CASSKGTGVSPLHF. The CDR3 DNA reads TGTGCCAGCAGTAAAGGGACAGGGGTTTCACCCCTCCACTTT.

This chain uses TRBV2 with TRBJ1-2; D not certain. This CDR3 is 12 amino acids long. The germline V gene has CDR1 SNHLY and CDR2 FYNNEI. The ends were cut back, 4 bases at V and 0 bases at J, with 3 bases in the middle. CDR3: CASSATNYGYTF. The CDR3, as DNA: TGTGCCAGCAGTGCGACTAACTATGGCTACACCTTC.

J is TRBJ1-2 and V is TRBV3-1 (or the pseudogene TRBV3-2); D gene ambiguous. CDR1 and CDR2 from the germline V gene are LGHDT and YNNKEL (reference sequence). V gave up 1 base and J gave up 6 bases, with 6 bases separating them. The CDR3 consists of 12 residues. The CDR3 coding sequence is TGTGCCAGCAGCCAAGCCGGGCATGGCTACACCTTC. Translated: CASSQAGHGYTF.

The chain couples TRBV3-1 (or the pseudogene TRBV3-2) to TRBJ2-3; D is unclear. Trimming pared 3 bases from V and 8 bases from J, leaving 6 bases between. The germline V gene encodes CDR1 LGHDT and CDR2 YNNKEL (reference sequence). This CDR3 is 11 amino acids long. CDR3 loop: CASSHGGTQYF. The CDR3 nucleotides are TGTGCCAGCAGCCACGGTGGTACGCAGTATTTT.

The chain links TRBV19 to TRBJ1-1; D unresolved. The CDR3 covers 17 residues. Germline CDR1 is LNHDA and CDR2 is SQIVND (reference sequence). Trimming cost V 2 bases and J 4 bases, with 20 bases left between them. The CDR3 DNA follows: TGTGCCAGTAGTATAAAGCTCGGCGACGGCTACGGCACTGAAGCTTTCTTT. It encodes CASSIKLGDGYGTEAFF. Filled out from reference TRBV19 and TRBJ1-1, the complete variable domain reads DGGITQSPKYLFRKEGQNVTLSCEQNLNHDAMYWYRQDPGQGLRLIYYSQIVNDFQKGDIAEGYSVSREKKESFPLTVTSAQKNPTAFYLCASSIKLGDGYGTEAFFGQGTRLTVV.

This chain connects TRBV3-1 (or the pseudogene TRBV3-2) to TRBJ1-2; D call uncertain. The CDR3 has 13 residues. V lost 5 bases to trimming and J lost 4 bases, with 11 bases between them. Germline V gene data show CDR1 as LGHDT and CDR2 as YNNKEL (reference sequence). Here the CDR3 reads CASSAAVTYGYTF. In nucleotides, the CDR3 is TGTGCCAGCAGCGCAGCGGTAACCTATGGCTACACCTTC.

This clone has only one observation. The chain uses TRBV2 and TRBJ1-5, with a weak D call TRBD1 (5 bases). Germline assignment: CDR1 SNHLY and CDR2 FYNNEI. The V and J ends lost 3 bases and 5 bases respectively, with 5 bases between them. The CDR3 totals 12 residues. The DNA of the CDR3 is TGTGCCAGCAGTGAGGGGGATCAGCCCCAGCATTTT. This translates into CASSEGDQPQHF.

V gene TRBV29-1 combines with J gene TRBJ1-5; possible D gene TRBD1, 6 bases. Germline loops: CDR1 SQVTM, CDR2 ANQGSEA. V gave up 5 bases and J gave up 5 bases, with 16 bases separating them. This CDR3 comprises 14 residues. CDR3 sequence: CSVSDSTKYQPQHF. In nucleotides, the CDR3 is TGCAGCGTTTCGGACAGTACTAAATATCAGCCCCAGCATTTT. Filled out from reference TRBV29-1 and TRBJ1-5, the complete variable domain reads SAVISQKPSRDICQRGTSLTIQCQVDSQVTMMFWYRQQPGQSLTLIATANQGSEATYESGFVIDKFPISRPNLTFSTLTVSNMSPEDSSIYLCSVSDSTKYQPQHFGDGTRLSIL.

V usage is TRBV27 and J usage is TRBJ1-5; D gene ambiguous. The CDR3 spans 15 residues. The V end was cut by 1 base, the J end by 1 base, with 8 bases between. CDR1 MNHEY and CDR2 SMNVEV come from the germline V gene (reference sequence). Here the CDR3 reads CASSLWMSSNQPQHF. The CDR3 region has the DNA TGTGCCAGCAGTTTATGGATGTCGAGCAATCAGCCCCAGCATTTT.

This clone turned up a few times. This sequence joins TRBV7-8 and TRBJ1-2, with D possibly being TRBD1 (5 bases). Germline CDR1 is SGHVS and CDR2 is FQNEAQ. This CDR3 comprises 13 residues. With 5 bases removed from V and 8 bases from J, the gap between germline ends came to 15 bases. CDR3 DNA: TGTGCCAGCAGCACCAGGGTGGGAAAAGGCTACACCTTC. It yields the protein CASSTRVGKGYTF.

The rearrangement links TRBV10-3 to TRBJ1-1, with 11 bases aligning to TRBD1. V trimming: 11 bases; J trimming: 0 bases; junction bases outside the gene matches: 2. This CDR3 region has 13 residues. Germline CDR1 ENHRY, CDR2 SYGVKD. DNA of the CDR3: TGTGCCGGACAGGGGGCCATGAACACTGAAGCTTTCTTT. It is translated as CAGQGAMNTEAFF.

This rearrangement joins TRBV4-3 to TRBJ1-1, with 8 bases identical to TRBD1. J gave up 4 bases and V 2 bases, and 15 bases lay outside the gene matches. The CDR3 loop spans 18 amino acids. Germline CDR1 LGHNA, CDR2 YSLEER. In DNA, the CDR3 is TGCGCCAGCAGCCAACAACCTCCGGACAGGGTGATAGGCACTGAAGCTTTCTTT. This codes for CASSQQPPDRVIGTEAFF.

The chain combines TRBV3-1 (or the pseudogene TRBV3-2) with TRBJ1-2; D call uncertain. V shed 1 base and J shed 8 bases, with 11 bases lying between them. The germline V gene has CDR1 LGHDT and CDR2 YNNKEL (reference sequence). The CDR3 extends over 13 amino acids. DNA for the CDR3: TGTGCCAGCAGCCAAGGGACCTGGGAAGGCTACACCTTC. Translation gives CASSQGTWEGYTF.

The chain combines TRBV5-1 with TRBJ2-1, with 9 nucleotides matching TRBD2. Losses at the gene ends were 0 bases for V and 3 bases for J; bases not matched to a gene: 4. The CDR3 contains 16 residues. Germline lookup yields CDR1 SGHRS and CDR2 YFSETQ. CDR3 DNA: TGCGCCAGCAGCTTGGTTCGCGGGGGGGACTACAATGAGCAGTTCTTC. It encodes CASSLVRGGDYNEQFF.

The rearrangement joins TRBV5-1 to TRBJ2-5; D call uncertain. Germline assignment: CDR1 SGHRS and CDR2 YFSETQ. Trimming took off 5 bases at V and 1 base at J, with 9 bases between the two ends. This CDR3 contains 13 residues. The CDR3 reads CASSHRIQETQYF. In DNA, the CDR3 is TGCGCCAGCAGTCACAGAATCCAAGAGACCCAGTACTTC.

V gene TRBV2 combines with J gene TRBJ1-2; 7 bases match TRBD1. CDR3 length: 15 residues. The germline V gene has CDR1 SNHLY and CDR2 FYNNEI. J gave up 6 bases and V 6 bases, and 13 bases lay outside the gene matches. The CDR3 nucleotides read TGTGCCAGCAGGGAGGGGGCGGTCCAACACCATGGCTACACCTTC. This codes for CASREGAVQHHGYTF.

The rearrangement uses TRBV27 and TRBJ1-2; weak D call: TRBD1 (5 bases). The CDR3 loop spans 17 amino acids. V was pared by 5 bases and J by 2 bases, with 21 bases between. Germline CDR1 is MNHEY and CDR2 is SMNVEV (reference sequence). The CDR3 sequence: CASSQNNDRSSNYGYTF. The CDR3 coding sequence is TGTGCCAGCAGTCAGAACAATGACAGATCCTCCAACTATGGCTACACCTTC.

V usage is TRBV9 and J usage is TRBJ2-3, with D possibly being TRBD1 (6 bases). There are 15 residues in the CDR3. The V gene lost 4 bases and the J gene lost 6 bases, with 18 bases spanning the gap. Germline loops: CDR1 SGDLS, CDR2 YYNGEE. CDR3 in DNA: TGTGCCAGCAGCCGAATGTCAGGGGCGTCCGATACGCAGTATTTT. Translation gives CASSRMSGASDTQYF.

The rearrangement joins TRBV3-1 (or the pseudogene TRBV3-2) to TRBJ2-6; D not certain. With 2 bases removed from V and 4 bases from J, the gap between germline ends came to 9 bases. The CDR3 is 15 amino acids. Germline V gene data show CDR1 as LGHDT and CDR2 as YNNKEL (reference sequence). DNA of the CDR3: TGTGCCAGCAGCCAAACGAATGTGGGGGCCAACGTCCTGACTTTC. Translated: CASSQTNVGANVLTF.

The V gene is TRBV28, the J gene TRBJ2-1, with 10 bases lining up with TRBD1. The CDR3 loop spans 15 amino acids. CDR1 and CDR2 from the germline V gene are MDHEN and SYDVKM. After removal of 4 bases from V and 4 bases from J, the junction contained 4 bases not matched to a gene. The CDR3 sequence is CASSSTGGLYNEQFF. The DNA of the CDR3 is TGTGCCAGCAGTTCGACAGGGGGCTTGTACAATGAGCAGTTCTTC.

The chain combines TRBV11-3 with TRBJ2-7; D may be TRBD1 (6 bases). The CDR3 extends over 17 amino acids. Germline lookup yields CDR1 SGHNT and CDR2 YENEEA. The V end lost 6 bases, the J end lost 0 bases, and 21 bases lay between the germline ends. CDR3 sequence: CASRGYQQGLDSYEQYF. CDR3 nucleotides: TGTGCCAGCAGGGGGTACCAACAGGGCCTAGACTCCTACGAGCAGTACTTC.